The sequence of this T cell receptor beta chain was determined in a study of CD8 T cells in Susac syndrome. Sequencing of TCR beta, carried out with a high-throughput approach, was applied to CD8+ and CD4+ T cells from the blood. The RNA input was roughly 0.5 to 1 ug, and it was reverse transcribed with random hexamers. An immunoSEQ multiplex PCR amplified TCR beta CDR3 over 54 Vbeta and 13 Jbeta. TCRdb analysed the immunoSEQ multiplex PCR reads with MiXCR anew, one entry per CDR3 protein. The sample includes hundreds of thousands of distinct CDR3 sequences, approximately 85% of them seen just once. The CDR3 covers 15 residues. The ends were cut back, 5 bases at V and 4 bases at J, with 17 bases in the middle. Germline CDR1 is SEHNR and CDR2 is FQNEAQ (reference sequence).

The chain combines TRBV7-9 with TRBJ1-1; D is perhaps TRBD1 (6 bases). The specimen was CD8+ T cells from PBMCs. The TCR was taken from a human donor with multiple sclerosis. The CDR3 loop is CASSPPGVGITEAFF. CDR3 DNA sequence: TGTGCCAGCAGCCCTCCAGGGGTAGGGATCACTGAAGCTTTCTTT.